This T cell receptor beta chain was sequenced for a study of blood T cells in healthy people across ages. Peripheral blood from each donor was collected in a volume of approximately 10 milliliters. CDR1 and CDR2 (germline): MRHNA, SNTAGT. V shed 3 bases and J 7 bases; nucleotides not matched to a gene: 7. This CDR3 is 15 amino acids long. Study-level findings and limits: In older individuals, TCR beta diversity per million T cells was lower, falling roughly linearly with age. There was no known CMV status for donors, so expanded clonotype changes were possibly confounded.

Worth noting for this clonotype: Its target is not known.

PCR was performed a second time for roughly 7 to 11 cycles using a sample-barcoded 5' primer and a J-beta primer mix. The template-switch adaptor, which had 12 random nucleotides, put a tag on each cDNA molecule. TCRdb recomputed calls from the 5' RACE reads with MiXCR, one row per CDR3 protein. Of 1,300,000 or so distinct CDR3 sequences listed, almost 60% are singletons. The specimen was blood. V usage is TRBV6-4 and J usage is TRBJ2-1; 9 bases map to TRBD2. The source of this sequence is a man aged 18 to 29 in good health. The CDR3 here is CASSENPGLANEQFF. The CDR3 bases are TGTGCCAGCAGTGAGAATCCGGGACTAGCTAATGAGCAGTTCTTC.